The rows below give T cell receptor beta chains drawn from one sample of a study of CD8 T cells in ankylosing spondylitis. TCRdb called the 5' RACE reads again in MiXCR, with one record for every CDR3 protein. In the table there are under 120,000 distinct CDR3 sequences, about 24% of which are singletons. Sequencing was carried out using synovial fluid, either unsorted or a sorted T cell fraction (not recorded which). The receptors derive from a male donor with ankylosing spondylitis. CDR3s include the opening cysteine and the closing phenylalanine or tryptophan.

J: TRBJ1-4; V: TRBV20-1; CDR3: CSARARAGNEKLFF
J: TRBJ1-1; V: TRBV7-8; CDR3: CASSLSGFPEAFF
J: TRBJ2-7; V: TRBV25-1; CDR3: CASSELSSSSYEQYF
J: TRBJ1-6; V: TRBV5-6; CDR3: CASSFGGSNSPLHF
J: TRBJ1-5; V: TRBV3-1; CDR3: CASSPQLSNQPQHF
J: TRBJ1-6; V: TRBV20-1; CDR3: CSARTGGRYSPLHF
J: TRBJ2-5; V: TRBV11-3; CDR3: CASSSRRGGKEQETQYF
J: TRBJ2-1; V: TRBV5-1; CDR3: CASSEGQGTYNEQFF
J: TRBJ2-1; V: TRBV11-3; CDR3: CASSPRTSSGEQFF
J: TRBJ2-6; V: TRBV6-2/TRBV6-3; CDR3: CASSFNPSTGANVLTF
J: TRBJ1-1; V: TRBV7-2; CDR3: CASSSRGLTEAFF
J: TRBJ2-3; V: TRBV10-3; CDR3: CAISESTLGSGKDTQYF
J: TRBJ1-5; V: TRBV7-9; CDR3: CASSLWEDQPQHF
J: TRBJ2-6; V: TRBV7-9; CDR3: CASSGWSGASGANVLTF
J: TRBJ1-1; V: TRBV5-1; CDR3: CASSGRGNTEAFF
J: TRBJ2-1; V: TRBV24-1; CDR3: CATSDMGQGFEQFF
J: TRBJ1-4; V: TRBV4-1; CDR3: CASSHLLQGPTNEKLFF
J: TRBJ2-3; V: TRBV14; CDR3: CASSRLAGVTTDTQYF
J: TRBJ1-1; V: TRBV27; CDR3: CASVGWGQGDKGAFF
J: TRBJ1-1; V: TRBV28; CDR3: CASSNPGQGRAEAFF
J: TRBJ2-7; V: TRBV20-1; CDR3: CSASEGTGNSYEQYF
J: TRBJ2-1; V: TRBV25-1; CDR3: CASSDPGTQQNEQFF
J: TRBJ1-1; V: TRBV7-8; CDR3: CASSPAGGGAFF
J: TRBJ1-1; V: TRBV29-1; CDR3: CSVPGGREAFF
J: TRBJ1-2; V: TRBV2; CDR3: CASRDRGPEGYTF
J: TRBJ2-1; V: TRBV2; CDR3: CASSPSGEGFNEQFF
J: TRBJ2-1; V: TRBV7-9; CDR3: CASSFTTVAKYEQFF
J: TRBJ2-1; V: TRBV5-1; CDR3: CASSLQTGSAEQFF
J: TRBJ2-1; V: TRBV11-2; CDR3: CASSEHLAGVNEQFF
J: TRBJ2-1; V: TRBV11-2; CDR3: CASSLLGGGDNEQFF
J: TRBJ2-1; V: TRBV6-2/TRBV6-3; CDR3: CASSYNGRFSYNEQFF
J: TRBJ1-3; V: TRBV28; CDR3: CSSRAQGSSSGNTIYF
J: TRBJ1-5; V: TRBV5-1; CDR3: CASSLAGGLGEAQHF
J: TRBJ1-1; V: TRBV30; CDR3: CAWSSGQGGAFF
J: TRBJ1-3; V: TRBV7-2; CDR3: CASSNEVGNTIYF
J: TRBJ2-3; V: TRBV21-1; CDR3: CASSPPGMTSDTRGDTQYF
J: TRBJ2-2; V: TRBV20-1; CDR3: CCARDLAGVRAGELFF
J: TRBJ2-2; V: TRBV20-1; CDR3: CSARVGAGGSTGELFF
J: TRBJ2-7; V: TRBV5-5; CDR3: CASSLLDNSYEQYF